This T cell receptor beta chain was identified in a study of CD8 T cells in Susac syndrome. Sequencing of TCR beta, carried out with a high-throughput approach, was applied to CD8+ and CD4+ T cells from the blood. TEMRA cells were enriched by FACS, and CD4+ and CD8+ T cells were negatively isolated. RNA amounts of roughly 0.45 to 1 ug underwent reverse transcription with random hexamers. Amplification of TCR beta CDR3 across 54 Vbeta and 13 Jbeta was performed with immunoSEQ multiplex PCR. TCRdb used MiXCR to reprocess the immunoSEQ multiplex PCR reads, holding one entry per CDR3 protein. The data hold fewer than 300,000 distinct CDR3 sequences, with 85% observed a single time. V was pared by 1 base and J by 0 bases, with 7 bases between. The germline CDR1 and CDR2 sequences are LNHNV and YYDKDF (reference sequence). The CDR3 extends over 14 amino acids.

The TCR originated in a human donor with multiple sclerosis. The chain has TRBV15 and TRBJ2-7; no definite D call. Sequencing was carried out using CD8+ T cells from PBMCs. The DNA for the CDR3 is TGTGCCACCAGCAGAGCATGGAGCTCCTACGAGCAGTACTTC. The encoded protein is CATSRAWSSYEQYF.